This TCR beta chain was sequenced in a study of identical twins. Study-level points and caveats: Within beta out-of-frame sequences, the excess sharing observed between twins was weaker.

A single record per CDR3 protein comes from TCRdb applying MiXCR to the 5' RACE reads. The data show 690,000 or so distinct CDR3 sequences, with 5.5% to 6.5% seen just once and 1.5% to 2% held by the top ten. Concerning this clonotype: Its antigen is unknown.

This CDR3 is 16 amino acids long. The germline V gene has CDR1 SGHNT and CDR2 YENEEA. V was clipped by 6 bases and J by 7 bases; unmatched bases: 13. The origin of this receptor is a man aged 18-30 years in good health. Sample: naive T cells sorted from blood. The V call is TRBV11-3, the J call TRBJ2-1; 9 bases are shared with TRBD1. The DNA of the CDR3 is TGTGCCAGCAGGCGTCGTGGGACAGGGTTTGAGAATGAGCAGTTCTTC. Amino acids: CASRRRGTGFENEQFF.